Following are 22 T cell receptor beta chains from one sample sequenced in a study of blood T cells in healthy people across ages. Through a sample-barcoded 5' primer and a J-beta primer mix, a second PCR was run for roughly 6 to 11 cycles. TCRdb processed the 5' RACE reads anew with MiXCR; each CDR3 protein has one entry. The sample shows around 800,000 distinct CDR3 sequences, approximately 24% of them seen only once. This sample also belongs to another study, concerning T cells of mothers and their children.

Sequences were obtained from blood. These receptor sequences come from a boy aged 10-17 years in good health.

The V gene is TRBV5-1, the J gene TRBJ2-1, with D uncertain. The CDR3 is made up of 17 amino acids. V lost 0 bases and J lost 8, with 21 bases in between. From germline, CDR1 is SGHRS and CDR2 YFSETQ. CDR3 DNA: TGCGCCAGCAGCTTGGCCAGGTCAAGGGCTAGTCACTATGAGCAGTTCTTC. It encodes CASSLARSRASHYEQFF.

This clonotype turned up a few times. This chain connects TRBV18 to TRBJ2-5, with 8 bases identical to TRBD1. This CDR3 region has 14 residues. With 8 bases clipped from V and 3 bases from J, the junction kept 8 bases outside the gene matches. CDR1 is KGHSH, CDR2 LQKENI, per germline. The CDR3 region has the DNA TGTGCCAGCAGCCCCCTGGACAGGGAAGAGACCCAGTACTTC. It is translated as CASSPLDREETQYF.

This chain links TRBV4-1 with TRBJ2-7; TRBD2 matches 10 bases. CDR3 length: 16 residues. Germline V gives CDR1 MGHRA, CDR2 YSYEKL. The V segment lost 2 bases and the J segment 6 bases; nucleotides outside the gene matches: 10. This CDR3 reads CASSQIKGLAGAEQYF. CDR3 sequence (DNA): TGCGCCAGCAGCCAAATAAAAGGGCTAGCGGGGGCCGAGCAGTACTTC.

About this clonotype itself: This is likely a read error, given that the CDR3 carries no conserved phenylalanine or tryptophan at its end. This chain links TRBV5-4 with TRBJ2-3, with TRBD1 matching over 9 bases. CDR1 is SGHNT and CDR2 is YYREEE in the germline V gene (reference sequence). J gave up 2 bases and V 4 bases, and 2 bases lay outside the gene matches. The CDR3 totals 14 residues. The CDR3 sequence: CASSQQGATDTQYL. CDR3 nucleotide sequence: TGTGCCAGCAGCCAACAGGGGGCCACAGATACGCAGTATCTT.

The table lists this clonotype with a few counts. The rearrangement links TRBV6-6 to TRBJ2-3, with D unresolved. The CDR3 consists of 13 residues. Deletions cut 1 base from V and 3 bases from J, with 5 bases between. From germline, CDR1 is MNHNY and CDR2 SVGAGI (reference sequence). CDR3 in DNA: TGTGCCAGCAGTTACTACAGTACAGATACGCAGTATTTT. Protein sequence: CASSYYSTDTQYF.

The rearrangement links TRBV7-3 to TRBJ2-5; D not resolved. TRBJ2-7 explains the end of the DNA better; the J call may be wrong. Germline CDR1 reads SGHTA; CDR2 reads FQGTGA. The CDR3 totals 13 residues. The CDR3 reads CASSLSVGNEQYF. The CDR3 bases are TGTGCCAGCAGCTTATCTGTGGGCAACGAGCAGTACTTC.

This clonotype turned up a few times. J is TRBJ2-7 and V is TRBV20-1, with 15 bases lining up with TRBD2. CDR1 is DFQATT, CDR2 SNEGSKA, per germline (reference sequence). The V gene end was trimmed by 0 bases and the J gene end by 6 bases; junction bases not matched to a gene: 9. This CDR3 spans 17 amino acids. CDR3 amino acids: CSAREGTSGGPGGEQYF. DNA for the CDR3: TGCAGTGCTAGAGAAGGGACTAGCGGGGGGCCGGGCGGCGAGCAGTACTTC.

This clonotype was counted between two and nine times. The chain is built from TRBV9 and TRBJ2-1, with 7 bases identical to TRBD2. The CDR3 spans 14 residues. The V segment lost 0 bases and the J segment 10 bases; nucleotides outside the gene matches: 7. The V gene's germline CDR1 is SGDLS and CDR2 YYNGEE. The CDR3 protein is CASSVAGGSREQFF. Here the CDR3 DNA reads TGTGCCAGCAGCGTAGCGGGGGGTTCAAGGGAGCAGTTCTTC.

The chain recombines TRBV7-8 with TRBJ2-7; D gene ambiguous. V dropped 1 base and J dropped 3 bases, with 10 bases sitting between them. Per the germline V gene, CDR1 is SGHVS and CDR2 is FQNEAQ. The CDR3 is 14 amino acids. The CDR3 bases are TGTGCCAGCAGCTTAGGTGTAGGGCACTACGAGCAGTACTTC. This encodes CASSLGVGHYEQYF.

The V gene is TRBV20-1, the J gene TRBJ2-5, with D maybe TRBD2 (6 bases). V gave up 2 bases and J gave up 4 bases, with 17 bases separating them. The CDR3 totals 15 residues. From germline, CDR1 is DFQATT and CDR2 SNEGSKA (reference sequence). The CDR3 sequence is CSARPTRGSTETQYF. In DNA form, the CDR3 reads TGCAGTGCTAGACCGACTAGAGGGTCAACAGAGACCCAGTACTTC.

The CDR3 here is CASSLAGGGPYGYTF. The CDR3 DNA sequence: TGTGCCAGCAGCTTAGCCGGGGGGGGGCCGTATGGCTACACCTTC. The V gene is TRBV7-9, the J gene TRBJ1-2, with TRBD1 as a possible D gene (6 bases). V was cut by 0 bases and J by 5 bases, with 13 bases left in between. Germline V gene sequence: CDR1 SEHNR, CDR2 FQNEAQ (reference sequence). This CDR3 is 15 amino acids long.

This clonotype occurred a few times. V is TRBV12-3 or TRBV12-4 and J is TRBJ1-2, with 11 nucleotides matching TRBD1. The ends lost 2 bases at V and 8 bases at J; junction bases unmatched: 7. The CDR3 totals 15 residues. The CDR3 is CASSLWTGGDKGYTF. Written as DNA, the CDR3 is TGTGCCAGCAGTTTATGGACAGGGGGCGATAAGGGCTACACCTTC.

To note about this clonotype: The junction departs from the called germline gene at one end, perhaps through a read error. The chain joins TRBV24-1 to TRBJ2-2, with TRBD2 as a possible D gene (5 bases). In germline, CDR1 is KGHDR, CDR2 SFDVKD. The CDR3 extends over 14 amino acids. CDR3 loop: CTTSDLRGTGELFF. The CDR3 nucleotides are TGTACCACCAGTGACCTACGCGGGACCGGGGAGCTGTTTTTT.

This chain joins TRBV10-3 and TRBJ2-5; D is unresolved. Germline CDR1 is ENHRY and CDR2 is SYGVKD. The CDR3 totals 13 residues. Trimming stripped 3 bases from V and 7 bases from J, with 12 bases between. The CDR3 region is CAISDVNSGTQYF. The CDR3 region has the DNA TGTGCCATCAGTGACGTGAACTCTGGGACCCAGTACTTC.

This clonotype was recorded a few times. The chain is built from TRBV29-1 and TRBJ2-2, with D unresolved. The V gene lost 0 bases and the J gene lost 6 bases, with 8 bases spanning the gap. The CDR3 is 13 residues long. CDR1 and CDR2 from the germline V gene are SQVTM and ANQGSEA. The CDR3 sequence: CSVEEGVAGELFF. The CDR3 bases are TGCAGCGTTGAAGAGGGCGTTGCCGGGGAGCTGTTTTTT.

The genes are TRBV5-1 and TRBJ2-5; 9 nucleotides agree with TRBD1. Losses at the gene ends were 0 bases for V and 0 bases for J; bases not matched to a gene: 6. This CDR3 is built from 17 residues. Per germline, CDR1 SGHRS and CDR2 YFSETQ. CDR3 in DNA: TGCGCCAGCAGCTTGGCCGAAGGACAGGGGTACCAAGAGACCCAGTACTTC. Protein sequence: CASSLAEGQGYQETQYF.

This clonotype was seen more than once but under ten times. CDR3 protein: CASSRLFTYEQYF. CDR3 coding DNA: TGCGCCAGCAGCCGATTGTTTACCTACGAGCAGTACTTC. This rearrangement joins TRBV4-1 to TRBJ2-7; D remains ambiguous. The germline CDR1 and CDR2 sequences are MGHRA and YSYEKL. The CDR3 has 13 residues. The V end was cut by 4 bases, the J end by 2 bases, with 9 bases between.

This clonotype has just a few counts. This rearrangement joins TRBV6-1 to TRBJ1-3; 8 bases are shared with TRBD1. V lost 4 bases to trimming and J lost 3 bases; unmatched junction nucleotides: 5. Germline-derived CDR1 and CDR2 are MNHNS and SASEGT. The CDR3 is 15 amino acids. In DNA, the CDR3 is TGTGCCAGCAGTGGAACAGGGGGGATTGGAAACACCATATATTTT. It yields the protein CASSGTGGIGNTIYF.

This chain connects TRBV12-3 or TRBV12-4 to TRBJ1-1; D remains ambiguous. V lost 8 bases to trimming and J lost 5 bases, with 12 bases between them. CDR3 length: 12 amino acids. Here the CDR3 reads CASGLGGTEAFF. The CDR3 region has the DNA TGTGCCAGCGGACTCGGAGGTACTGAAGCTTTCTTT.

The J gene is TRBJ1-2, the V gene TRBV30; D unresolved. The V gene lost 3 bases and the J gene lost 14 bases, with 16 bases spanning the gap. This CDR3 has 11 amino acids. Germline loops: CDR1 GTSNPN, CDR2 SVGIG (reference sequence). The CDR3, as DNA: TGTGCCTGGAGCGCCTACCTATTCCCTACCTTC. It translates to CAWSAYLFPTF.

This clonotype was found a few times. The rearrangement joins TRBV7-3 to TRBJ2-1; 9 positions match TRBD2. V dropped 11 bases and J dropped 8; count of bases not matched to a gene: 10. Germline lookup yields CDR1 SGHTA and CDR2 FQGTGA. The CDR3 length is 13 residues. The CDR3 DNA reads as TGTGCCTGCTCGCGAGCGGGGGGCGATGAGCAGTTCTTC. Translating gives CACSRAGGDEQFF.

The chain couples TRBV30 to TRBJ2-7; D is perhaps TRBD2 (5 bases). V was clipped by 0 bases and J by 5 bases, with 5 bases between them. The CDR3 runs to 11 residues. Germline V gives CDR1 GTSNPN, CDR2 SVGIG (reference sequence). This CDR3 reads CAWSVGNEQYF. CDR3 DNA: TGTGCCTGGAGTGTCGGGAACGAGCAGTACTTC.